This T cell receptor (beta chain) was recorded in a study of T-cell reconstitution after alpha-beta-depleted transplantation in children. Study observations and caveats: By about two months after transplant, alpha-beta T cells reportedly arose from several hundred graft clones that had expanded. Newly made T cells mostly supplied T-cell counts and diversity one year after transplant.

Only a few counts were recorded for this clonotype. Antigen unknown. Unique molecular identifiers were built into the TCRbeta library. In TCRdb, the PCR reads were re-called with MiXCR into one record per CDR3 protein. The profile shows some 450,000 distinct CDR3 sequences, 43% of them singletons. Material: PBMCs, obtained before TCRalphabeta/CD19-depleted stem cell transplant. This receptor was taken from a girl aged 2 to 9 with aplastic anemia, due to receive a stem cell transplant.

Here the CDR3 reads CAWSTAVGPYNEQFF. The CDR3 region has the DNA TGTGCCTGGAGTACCGCTGTAGGGCCCTACAATGAGCAGTTCTTC. The genes are TRBV30 and TRBJ2-1, with unresolved D. Trimming stripped 2 bases from V and 2 bases from J, with 13 bases between. The V gene's germline CDR1 is GTSNPN and CDR2 SVGIG (reference sequence). The CDR3 is 15 amino acids.